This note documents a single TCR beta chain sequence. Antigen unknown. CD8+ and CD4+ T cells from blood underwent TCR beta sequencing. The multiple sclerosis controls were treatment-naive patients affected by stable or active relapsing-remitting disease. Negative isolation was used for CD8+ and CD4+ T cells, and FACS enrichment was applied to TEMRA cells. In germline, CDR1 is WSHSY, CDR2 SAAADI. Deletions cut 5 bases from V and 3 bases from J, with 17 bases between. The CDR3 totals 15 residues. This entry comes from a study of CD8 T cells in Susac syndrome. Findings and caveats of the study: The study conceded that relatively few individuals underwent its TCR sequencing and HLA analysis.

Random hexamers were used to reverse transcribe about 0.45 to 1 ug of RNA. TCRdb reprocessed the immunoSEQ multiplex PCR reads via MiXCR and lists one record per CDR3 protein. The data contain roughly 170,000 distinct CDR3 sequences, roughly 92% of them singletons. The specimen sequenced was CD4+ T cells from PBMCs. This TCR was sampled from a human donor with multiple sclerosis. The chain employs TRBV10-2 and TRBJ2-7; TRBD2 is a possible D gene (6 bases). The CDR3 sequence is CASSRVGGLNYEQYF. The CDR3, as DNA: TGCGCCAGCAGTAGAGTGGGGGGACTGAACTACGAGCAGTACTTC.